The present T cell receptor beta chain was sequenced within a study of identical twins. This clonotype has only a few counts. TCRdb analysed the 5' RACE reads with MiXCR anew, one entry per CDR3 protein. The sample gives hundreds of thousands of distinct CDR3 sequences, 21% of which show up once; roughly 4% is in the top ten. In addition, the sample was reused for a study of T cells expressing NK-cell markers.

Specimen: PBMCs. This receptor was identified in a woman between 18 and 30 years old in good health.

CDR3 nucleotide sequence: TGCAGTGCTAGACTTAGCGGGAAAGGGTACGAGCAGTACTTC. Translated, it gives CSARLSGKGYEQYF. The rearrangement uses TRBV20-1 and TRBJ2-7; 8 nucleotides line up with TRBD2. Looked up from germline, CDR1 is DFQATT and CDR2 is SNEGSKA (reference sequence). This CDR3 spans 14 amino acids. V shed 2 bases and J 4 bases; nucleotides not matched to a gene: 7.